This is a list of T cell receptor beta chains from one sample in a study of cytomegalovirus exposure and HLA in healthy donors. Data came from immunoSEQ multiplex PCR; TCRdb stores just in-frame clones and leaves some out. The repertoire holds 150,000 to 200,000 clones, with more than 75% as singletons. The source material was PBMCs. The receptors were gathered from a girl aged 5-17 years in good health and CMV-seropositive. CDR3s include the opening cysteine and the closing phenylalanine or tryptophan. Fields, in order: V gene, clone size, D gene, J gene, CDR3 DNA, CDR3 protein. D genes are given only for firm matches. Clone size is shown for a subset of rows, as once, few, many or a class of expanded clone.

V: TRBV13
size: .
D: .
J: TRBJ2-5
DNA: TGTGCCAGCAGCTTAGCAGGGGCCGAGACCCAGTACTTC
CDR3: CASSLAGAETQYF

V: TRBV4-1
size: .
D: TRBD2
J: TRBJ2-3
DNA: TGCGCCAGCAGCCAGATAGCGGGGTTGAGGGATACGCAGTATTTT
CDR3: CASSQIAGLRDTQYF

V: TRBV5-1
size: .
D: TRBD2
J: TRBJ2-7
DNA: TGCGCCAGCAGCTCTACTAGCGGGAGCACCTACGAGCAGTACTTC
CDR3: CASSSTSGSTYEQYF

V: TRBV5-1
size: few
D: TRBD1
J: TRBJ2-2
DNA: TGCGCCAGCAGCTGGGACAGGGCTCCTATCACCGGGGAGCTGTTTTTT
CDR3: CASSWDRAPITGELFF

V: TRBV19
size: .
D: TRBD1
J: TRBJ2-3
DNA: TGTGCCAGTAGTCCAGGGGTGGACAGGGTCACAGATACGCAGTATTTT
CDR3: CASSPGVDRVTDTQYF

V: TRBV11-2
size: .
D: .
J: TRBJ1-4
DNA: TGTGCCAGCACAGGAGGCGAAAAACTGTTTTTT
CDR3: CASTGGEKLFF

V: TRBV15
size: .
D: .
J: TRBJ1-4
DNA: TGTGCCACCAGCGGAGGGGGGGTTAATGAAAAACTGTTTTTT
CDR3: CATSGGGVNEKLFF

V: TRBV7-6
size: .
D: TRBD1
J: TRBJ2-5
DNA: TGTGCCAGCAGCTTAGGAGTGCGGGGACAGGGAATCTACCAAGAGACCCAGTACTTC
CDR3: CASSLGVRGQGIYQETQYF

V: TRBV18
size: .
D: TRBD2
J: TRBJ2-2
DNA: TGTGCCAGCTCACCACAAGCGGGAGACACCGGGGAGCTGTTTTTT
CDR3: CASSPQAGDTGELFF

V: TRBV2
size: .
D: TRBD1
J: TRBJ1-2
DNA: TGTGCCAGCAGTGTTGGGGGACAGAGTCATGGCTACACCTTC
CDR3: CASSVGGQSHGYTF

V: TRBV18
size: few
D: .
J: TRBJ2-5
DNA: TGTGCCAGCTCACCATATGAGACAGCCACACAAGAGACCCAGTACTTC
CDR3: CASSPYETATQETQYF

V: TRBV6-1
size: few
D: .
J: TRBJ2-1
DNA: TGTGCCAGCAGTGACTTAGCAGGGGCGGGAGCAAGGGATGAGCAGTTCTTC
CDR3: CASSDLAGAGARDEQFF

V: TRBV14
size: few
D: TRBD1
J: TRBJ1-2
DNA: TGTGCCAGCAGCCTACCTACTCTGACAGGGGGAAATGGCTACACCTTC
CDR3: CASSLPTLTGGNGYTF

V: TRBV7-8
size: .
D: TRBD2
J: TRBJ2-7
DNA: TGTGCCAGCAGCCCTCGGGGAGCTAGCGGTTACGAGCAGTACTTC
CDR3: CASSPRGASGYEQYF

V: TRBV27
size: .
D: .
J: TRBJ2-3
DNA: TGTGCCAGCAGGCTGGAGTCCTGGGATACGCAGTATTTT
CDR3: CASRLESWDTQYF

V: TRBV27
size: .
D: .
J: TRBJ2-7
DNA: TGTGCCAGCAGTTGGGCGGGCGGGGGCACCTACGAGCAGTACTTC
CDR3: CASSWAGGGTYEQYF

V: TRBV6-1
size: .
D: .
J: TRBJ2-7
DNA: TGTGCCAGCAAACAGGCCTACGAGCAGTACTTC
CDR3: CASKQAYEQYF

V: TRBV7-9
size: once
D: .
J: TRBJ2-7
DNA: TGTGCCAGCAGCCCAAACGCTGGACACCGATACTACGAGCAGTACTTC
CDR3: CASSPNAGHRYYEQYF

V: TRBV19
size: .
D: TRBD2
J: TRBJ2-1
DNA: TGTGCCAGTAAAGGACTAGCGGTTTTTCGCAATGAGCAGTTCTTC
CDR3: CASKGLAVFRNEQFF

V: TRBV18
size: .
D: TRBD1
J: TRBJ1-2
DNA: TGTGCCAGCTCACCGACCCGGGACAGGCTTAACTATGGCTACACCTTC
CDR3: CASSPTRDRLNYGYTF

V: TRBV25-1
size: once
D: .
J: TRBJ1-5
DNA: TGTGCCAGCAGTGACAGGTCTTTCGGTCAGCCCCAGCATTTT
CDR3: CASSDRSFGQPQHF

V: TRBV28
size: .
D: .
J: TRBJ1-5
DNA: TGTGCCAGCAGTTTAGGAGGGCAGTTCGAGGTCCAGCCCCAGCATTTT
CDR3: CASSLGGQFEVQPQHF

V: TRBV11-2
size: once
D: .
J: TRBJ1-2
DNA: TGTGCCAGCAGCTTAGCGGGTGGCTACACCTTC
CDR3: CASSLAGGYTF

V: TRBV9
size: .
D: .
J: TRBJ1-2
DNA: TGTGCCAGCAGCGTAGATTCGAGAACAGGGAACTATGGCTACACCTTC
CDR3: CASSVDSRTGNYGYTF

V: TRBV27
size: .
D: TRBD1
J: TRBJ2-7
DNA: TGTGCCAGCAGTCCAAGTTTTAGACAGGGTGCCCGCTACGAGCAGTACTTC
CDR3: CASSPSFRQGARYEQYF

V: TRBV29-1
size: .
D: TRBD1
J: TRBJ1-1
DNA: TGCAGCGTTGTTGTCGGGGACAGGGTTGAAGCTTTCTTT
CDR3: CSVVVGDRVEAFF

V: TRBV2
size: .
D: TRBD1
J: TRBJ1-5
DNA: TGTGCCAGCAGCGAGGACAGGAAGCCCCAGCATTTT
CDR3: CASSEDRKPQHF

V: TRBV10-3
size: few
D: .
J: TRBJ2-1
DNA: TGTGCCATAAGGTACAGCCGAGTTTACAATGAGCAGTTCTTC
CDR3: CAIRYSRVYNEQFF

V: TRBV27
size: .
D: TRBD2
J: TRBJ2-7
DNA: TGTGCCAGCAGTTTTCTAGCGGGAGAGACTCCCTACGAGCAGTACTTC
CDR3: CASSFLAGETPYEQYF

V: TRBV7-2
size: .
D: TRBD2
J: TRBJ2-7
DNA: TGTGCCAGCAGCTTAGCTGGGCGGGGGGGCTCCTACGAGCAGTACTTC
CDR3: CASSLAGRGGSYEQYF

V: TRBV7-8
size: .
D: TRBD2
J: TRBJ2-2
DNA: TGTGCCAGCAGAAGACTAGCTCGTGACACCGGGGAGCTGTTTTTT
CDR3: CASRRLARDTGELFF

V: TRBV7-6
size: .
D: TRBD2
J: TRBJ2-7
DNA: TGTGCCAGCAGCTTAGTCCCCCCCCCGGCTAGCGGAAAGTACGAGCAGTACTTC
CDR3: CASSLVPPPASGKYEQYF

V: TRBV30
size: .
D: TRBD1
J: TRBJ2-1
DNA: TGTGCCTGGACCCCGGGGACAGGGATATACAATGAGCAGTTCTTC
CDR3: CAWTPGTGIYNEQFF

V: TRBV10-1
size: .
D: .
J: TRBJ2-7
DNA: TGCGCCAGCAGTGATCCAACCGGGACATCTTACGAGCAGTACTTC
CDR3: CASSDPTGTSYEQYF

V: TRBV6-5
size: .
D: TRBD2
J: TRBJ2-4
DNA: TGTGCCAGCCAAGAGCGGGAGTGGTCCAAAAACATTCAGTACTTC
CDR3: CASQEREWSKNIQYF

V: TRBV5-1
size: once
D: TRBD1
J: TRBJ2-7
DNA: TGCGCCAGCAGCACCGGACAGGGGGCGTTCTACGAGCAGTACTTC
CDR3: CASSTGQGAFYEQYF

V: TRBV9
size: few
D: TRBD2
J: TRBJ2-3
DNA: TGTGCCAGCGGACTAGCGGGCACAGATACGCAGTATTTT
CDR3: CASGLAGTDTQYF

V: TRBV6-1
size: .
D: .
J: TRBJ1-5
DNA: TGTGCCAGCAGTGAAGCCATAGATCAGCCCCAGCATTTT
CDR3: CASSEAIDQPQHF

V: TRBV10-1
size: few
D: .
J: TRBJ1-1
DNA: TGCGCCAGCAGTGAACAGCCTAACACTGAAGCTTTCTTT
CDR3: CASSEQPNTEAFF

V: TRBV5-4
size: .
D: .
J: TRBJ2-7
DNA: TGTGCCAGCAGCTTGGACAATAACGAGCAGTACTTC
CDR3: CASSLDNNEQYF